This T cell receptor beta chain was sequenced during a study of CD8+CD57+ T cells in acquired aplastic anemia listed by TCRdb under 2018. Notes on the research overall: Extracted DNA from sorted CD4+ and CD8+ cells averaged approximately 3 ug, ranging from 0.2 to 27.4 ug. A CD8+CD57+ expansion meant a frequency higher than the mean frequency seen in healthy subjects.

V and J lose 2 bases and 7 bases, and a span of 12 bases separates them. CDR1 and CDR2 are drawn from the germline V gene: SGHTA, FQGTGA. From its cysteine to its phenylalanine, the CDR3 spans 15 amino acids. The sequence is cut down to CDR3 DNA, 45 bases in frame from base 1. TCR beta VDJ combination and CDR3 sequence profiling used genomic DNA as the template. TCR repertoire sequencing was run on an Illumina HiSeq 2000. Per the authors' processing: TRBV/TRBJ rearrangement plots, CDR3 size and DJ length profiles, and Simpson's diversity index were used to evaluate the repertoires. The immunodominant clone was defined as the most abundant DNA sequence in deep sequencing data. CDR3 amino acid sequences were screened for sharing across subjects and were compared with published repertoires and the VDJdb database. Using fastp trimming at Q25 and MiXCR clonotype assembly, TCRdb reanalyzed the public sequencing data and kept in-frame beta chains. Rows with a matching CDR3 protein are joined into one entry that keeps the most common DNA and genes. TCRdb, not the authors, supplied the V and J calls. This sample gives around 430,000 distinct CDR3 sequences in total; less than 35% of them show up just once. 0.7% to 1% of the sample is in the top ten clones.

Patients chosen for sequencing had shown expansion of CD8+CD57+ cells by flow cytometry. Every patient had severe acquired aplastic anemia, diagnosed using the International Study of Aplastic Anemia and Agranulocytosis and Camitta criteria. Patients had received no therapy at the time of blood sampling. In this study, sorted CD4+ and CD8+ T cells from the blood of healthy subjects and of severe aplastic anemia patients had their TCR repertoires deep-sequenced. Patients were enrolled under clinicaltrials.gov protocols 00001620, 01623167, 00001397, 00071045, 00081523 and 00961064 in the USA. Ficoll-Paque density gradient centrifugation was used to isolate peripheral blood mononuclear cells. Before DNA was extracted, CD4+ and CD8+ T cells were sorted using either FACS or magnetic beads. Beyond this particular receptor, the publication reports: Roughly 30 CD8+ CDR3 sequences were shared between patients and controls but appeared highly expressed in patients and within their immunodominant clones. Between patients and healthy controls, no significant difference in CD8+ Simpson's diversity was found (P=0.060).

The table lists this clonotype with many counts. This receptor's antigen is unknown. No base-level quality is on record; no much larger clone is a single base apart. The chain joins TRBV7-3 to TRBJ1-6; TRBD1 is a possible D gene, resting on 5 matching bases. This clonotype originated in a human donor with aplastic anemia. Sequenced input: sorted CD4+, CD8+, or CD8+CD57+ T cells (not recorded which) from PBMCs. The CDR3 reads CASSLLSGQNSPLHF. The nucleotides read TGTGCCAGCAGCTTATTATCAGGGCAGAATTCACCCCTCCACTTT.